Listed below are T cell receptor delta chains from one sample, sequenced in a study of gamma-delta T cells after stem cell transplantation. TCRdb applied CATT to the RT-PCR reads for clone calling. The repertoire has about 5,400 delta-chain clones, 9.8% of them found once; the top ten carry roughly an eighth. Material: gamma-delta T cells. The receptors come from a human donor. It is not recorded whose cells these are; they may come from a transplant donor. CDR3s include the opening cysteine and the closing phenylalanine or tryptophan. The order of the fields is V gene, D gene, clone size, J gene, CDR3 DNA, CDR3 protein. The D gene is left open where the match is weak. The size of a clone is reported for some rows only, either as once, few or many, or as a class for expanded clones.

TRDV1	TRDD3	NA	TRDJ2	TGTGCTCTTGGGGAAGGTACGGGAGGGCGTCTCACCCGGGGGATACGTATGCTGACAGCACAACTCTTCTTT	CALGEGTGGRLTRGIRMLTAQLFF
TRDV2	NA	NA	TRDJ1	TGTGCCTGTGACACTATTGGCTCCCCAATCCTAAATGGCAACACCGATAAACTCATCTTT	CACDTIGSPILNGNTDKLIF
TRDV2	TRDD3	few	TRDJ3	TGTGCCTGTGACACGCACTGGGGGACCAGCTCCTGGGACACCCGACAGATGTTTTTC	CACDTHWGTSSWDTRQMFF
TRDV2	TRDD3	NA	TRDJ1	TGTGCCTGTGACCCGGTGTCAGCCCGGGTAACTGGGGGATACTTGTACACCGATAAACTCATCTTT	CACDPVSARVTGGYLYTDKLIF
TRDV2	NA	medium-sized	TRDJ1	TGTGCCTGTGATCCTATCCCGGCGGAGGGACTTAAACTCATCTTT	CACDPIPAEGLKLIF
TRDV2	TRDD3	NA	TRDJ1	TGTGCCTGTGACATCGCCGCGGCAACGCCAAGTCGGGTACTGGGGGATAAGGGTAAACTCATCTTT	CACDIAAATPSRVLGDKGKLIF
TRAV29/DV5	NA	few	TRDJ1	NA	CSVLLCSKRPPFRGTDKLIF
TRDV2	NA	medium-sized	TRDJ1	TGTGCCTGTGACACCGTCGTACGGTACCTTTACACCGATAAACTCATCTTT	CACDTVVRYLYTDKLIF
TRDV2	NA	NA	TRDJ1	TGTGCCTGTGACACCGTCGACCCTACTGGGAGGAACACCGATAAACTCATCTTT	CACDTVDPTGRNTDKLIF
TRDV2	TRDD3	medium-sized	TRDJ1	TGTGCCTGTGACACCGGGGCTACTGGGGGACGCCCCACGGGGGATAAACTCATCTTT	CACDTGATGGRPTGDKLIF
TRDV2	TRDD3	NA	TRDJ1	TGTGCCTGTGACACCGTCGGAGGGGATACGAATGGGAAACTCATCTTT	CACDTVGGDTNGKLIF
TRDV2	NA	medium-sized	TRDJ3	TGTGCCTGTGACACTGTTAGACCCTGGGACACCCGACAGATGTTTTTC	CACDTVRPWDTRQMFF
TRDV2	TRDD3	NA	TRDJ1	TGTGCCTGTGACACCGTACTGGGGGATACGTCTCTTTACACCGATAAACTCATCTTT	CACDTVLGDTSLYTDKLIF
TRDV2	TRDD3	medium-sized	TRDJ1	TGTGCCTGTGACGAACTGGGGGATACTGGCACCGATAAACTCATCTTT	CACDELGDTGTDKLIF
TRDV2	TRDD3	NA	TRDJ1	TGTGCCTGTGACACCGTAGGAATCGTACTGGGGGATACACGGTACACCGATAAACTCATCTTT	CACDTVGIVLGDTRYTDKLIF
TRDV2	NA	few	TRDJ1	TGTGCCTGTGACACGGCTGGGTACACCGATAAACTCATCTTT	CACDTAGYTDKLIF
TRDV2	TRDD3	few	TRDJ1	TGTGCCTGTGACACGATTAAGCTCTCTGGGGGATACGCCACCGATAAACTCATCTTT	CACDTIKLSGGYATDKLIF
TRDV2	TRDD3	few	TRDJ2	TGTGCCTGTGACACCCTTGTACTGGGGGATACAAGGGCAGCACAACTCTTCTTT	CACDTLVLGDTRAAQLFF
TRDV2	NA	NA	TRDJ3	TGTGCCTGTGACACCGCCTCAAGCTCCTGGGACACCCGACAGATGTTTTTC	CACDTASSSWDTRQMFF
TRDV2	TRDD3	few	TRDJ3	TGTGCCTGTGACACCCTGGGGGGAAAATCGGACACCCGACAGATGTTTTTC	CACDTLGGKSDTRQMFF
TRDV2	TRDD3	few	TRDJ3	TGTGCCTGTGACCCCTCAGGACTGGGGGCCGCCTCCTGGGACACCCGACAGATGTTTTTC	CACDPSGLGAASWDTRQMFF
TRDV2	TRDD3	few	TRDJ1	TGTGCCTGCGACACCCTACTGGGGGATAGGACCGATAAACTCATCTTT	CACDTLLGDRTDKLIF
TRDV2	TRDD3	NA	TRDJ3	TGTGCCTGTGACACCGGGGATACCTTCTCCTGGGACACCCGACAGATGTTTTTC	CACDTGDTFSWDTRQMFF
TRDV2	TRDD3	medium-sized	TRDJ3	TGTGCCTGTGACACGGCTGGTACTGGGGGATTGAGCTCCTGGGACACCCGACAGATGTTTTTC	CACDTAGTGGLSSWDTRQMFF
TRDV2	TRDD3	large	TRDJ1	TGTGCCTGTGACACTTTACTGGGGGATACGCGAGAAACCGATAAACTCATCTTT	CACDTLLGDTRETDKLIF
TRDV2	TRDD3	NA	TRDJ1	TGTGCCTGTGACCCTGTACTGGGGGACCCGGGGGGCACCGATAAACTCATCTTT	CACDPVLGDPGGTDKLIF
TRDV2	TRDD3	few	TRDJ1	TGTGCCTGTGACACCGTTTTTACTGGGGGATACGGTAAACTCATCTTT	CACDTVFTGGYGKLIF
TRDV2	TRDD3	few	TRDJ1	TGTGCCTGTGACGCCGTTACTGGAGGATACGCGATACGCACCGATAAACTCATCTTT	CACDAVTGGYAIRTDKLIF
TRDV2	TRDD2	NA	TRDJ1	TGTGCCTGCGACGTTCCTACTGCGCCCACCGATAACCTCATCTTT	CACDVPTAPTDNLIF
TRDV2	TRDD3	medium-sized	TRDJ1	TGTGCCTGTGTTCCCCTCCATTTACTGGGGGATACGGCCCACACCGATAAACTCATCTTT	CACVPLHLLGDTAHTDKLIF
TRDV2	NA	NA	TRDJ1	TGTGCCTGTGATCGACTACGGATGGACATCACAGACACCGATAAACTCATCTTT	CACDRLRMDITDTDKLIF
TRDV2	TRDD3	NA	TRDJ1	TGTGCCTGTGACCCCTTGGTGGGGGATACCCGAACCGATAAACTCATCTTT	CACDPLVGDTRTDKLIF
TRDV2	NA	NA	TRDJ1	TGTGCCTGCGACAGGGTGGGGCCCAAGGACCGAGAGGATAAACTCATCTTT	CACDRVGPKDREDKLIF
TRDV2	TRDD3	once	TRDJ1	TGTGCCTGTGCGTACTGGGGGTACACCGATAAACTCATCTTT	CACAYWGYTDKLIF
TRDV2	TRDD3	medium-sized	TRDJ1	TGTGCCTGTGACTATCTAATGCTGGGGGATACGCGAGGCGACACCGATAAACTCATCTTT	CACDYLMLGDTRGDTDKLIF
TRDV2	TRDD3	NA	TRDJ1	TGTGCCTGTGACACCCTGGGGGATAACACCGATAAACTCATCTTT	CACDTLGDNTDKLIF
TRDV2	TRDD3	NA	TRDJ1	TGTGCCTGTGACACCGTGAAAACTGGGGGATACGGCCCTCAGTACACCGATAAACTCATCTTT	CACDTVKTGGYGPQYTDKLIF
TRDV2	TRDD3	NA	TRDJ1	TGTGCCTGTGCTCCGCTTAGTACTGGGGGAAAGGACACCGATAAACTCATCTTT	CACAPLSTGGKDTDKLIF
TRDV2	TRDD3	medium-sized	TRDJ1	TGTGCCTGTGTCCCACTGGGGATACGGGGAGCCGATAAACTCATCTTT	CACVPLGIRGADKLIF
TRDV1	NA	NA	TRDJ1	TGTGCTCTTGGGGAACTTCGGGGACCTGGGAGACTGCCGACCTTCTATAAACTCATCTTT	CALGELRGPGRLPTFYKLIF
TRDV2	TRDD3	few	TRDJ1	TGTGCCTGTGACACCGGGAGACTGGGGGAAAGCCAGAACACCGATAAACTCATCTTT	CACDTGRLGESQNTDKLIF
TRDV2	TRDD3	NA	TRDJ1	TGTGCCTGTGACCCACTGGGGGATACGCAAGATTCCCGCACCGATAAACTCATCTTT	CACDPLGDTQDSRTDKLIF
TRDV2	NA	NA	TRDJ3	TGTGCCTGTGACACTGGGGGCCCCAGCTCCTGGGACACCCGACAGATGTTTTTC	CACDTGGPSSWDTRQMFF
TRDV1	TRDD3	few	TRDJ1	TGTGCTCTTGGGAACGGTTACTGGGGGATATCCCCGTACACCGATAAACTCATCTTT	CALGNGYWGISPYTDKLIF
TRDV2	TRDD3	few	TRDJ1	TGTGCCTGTGACCCCCTCCGGGAGGGGGATCTCCTGGGGACCGATAAACTCATCTTT	CACDPLREGDLLGTDKLIF
TRDV2	TRDD3	NA	TRDJ3	TGTGCCTGTGACACCGGATGGGGGATACGAACCGGCTGGGACACCCGACAGATGTTTTTC	CACDTGWGIRTGWDTRQMFF
TRDV2	TRDD3	medium-sized	TRDJ3	TGTGCCTGTGACTCAGCCAATTCCTACGCTGGGGGATCGAGCTCCTGGGACACCCGACAGATGTTTTTC	CACDSANSYAGGSSSWDTRQMFF
TRDV2	TRDD3	few	TRDJ1	TGTGCCTGTGACACCCGGTCGGGTACTGGGGGATTGTACACCGATAAACTCATCTTT	CACDTRSGTGGLYTDKLIF